Ten or more counts support the clone carrying this T cell receptor (beta chain). Antigen unknown. This sample was taken from a study of cytomegalovirus exposure and HLA in healthy donors. Study context: The 120 validation repertoires matched the approximately 700 first-cohort repertoires in platform, a later analysis reported.

There are 16 residues in the CDR3. Trimming took 5 bases from V and 3 from J; bases not matched to a gene: 10. Germline CDR1 SGHVS, CDR2 FQNEAQ. Generated by immunoSEQ multiplex PCR, the TCRdb table keeps only in-frame clones and is missing some. Among 130,000 to 150,000 clones listed, 80% to 90% were seen once. Study-wide results and limits: The listing of approximately 160 TCR beta chains classed them as cytomegalovirus-associated. The finding came from a later analysis; first-cohort TCR clusters tended to co-occur in the roughly 110 validation repertoires. Most TCR sequences were rare, but some public TCRs occurred in many donors.

Source material: PBMCs. This receptor was identified in a woman between 18 and 29 years old in good health and CMV-seropositive. The J gene is TRBJ2-1, the V gene TRBV7-8, with 7 bases lining up with TRBD2. Here the CDR3 DNA reads TGTGCCAGCAGCAACGTGACTAGCAGTTACTACAATGAGCAGTTCTTC. Its protein is CASSNVTSSYYNEQFF.